This entry lists 3 T cell receptor beta chains sequenced from one sample in a study of T cells in tumors and immune-related adverse events (dated by TCRdb to the early 2020s). In the paper's terms, the treatment or condition label means: nivolumab (PD-1 blockade) given before sampling. The protocol used for the library was the immunoSEQ multiplex PCR assay. This immuneACCESS table, as held by TCRdb, lists in-frame sequences with V and J called but not all clones. Of the missing ones, under half trace to an unresolved V gene in checked studies; the others have no known cause. In all, the sample holds about 24,000 clones, and 90% to 95% of those were seen once. The ten largest clonotypes hold 1.3% to 1.5% of the sample. Sequenced here: lymph node tissue, sampled from a patient treated with anti-PD-1 therapy. Receptor source: a female donor with metastatic renal cell carcinoma.

The CDR3 bases are TGTGCCAGCTCACCTCGTTCGGCCAGGCCGAACACTGAAGCTTTCTTT. Translation gives CASSPRSARPNTEAFF. The rearrangement links TRBV18 to TRBJ1-1; D not resolved. The CDR3 length is 16 residues. V gave up 3 bases and J gave up 1 base, with 15 bases separating them. Germline assignment: CDR1 KGHSH and CDR2 LQKENI.

The rearrangement uses TRBV11-2 and TRBJ1-1; D unclear. Between the trimmed V and J ends, which lost 7 bases and 4 bases, there was a span of 10 bases. This CDR3 comprises 12 residues. Germline V gene lookup returns CDR1 SGHAT and CDR2 FQNNGV. The CDR3 region has the DNA TGTGCCAGCATCCCCCGCTTCACTGAAGCTTTCTTT. It codes for CASIPRFTEAFF.

The rearrangement links TRBV7-2 to TRBJ2-7; D possibly uses TRBD1 or TRBD2 (5 bases each). The CDR3 contains 12 residues. The V gene lost 4 bases and the J gene lost 7 bases, with 11 bases spanning the gap. Germline V CDR1 and CDR2: SGHTA, FQGNSA. The CDR3 DNA reads as TGTGCCAGCAGCTCTGACTGGGGGGAGCAGTACTTC. This sequence encodes CASSSDWGEQYF.